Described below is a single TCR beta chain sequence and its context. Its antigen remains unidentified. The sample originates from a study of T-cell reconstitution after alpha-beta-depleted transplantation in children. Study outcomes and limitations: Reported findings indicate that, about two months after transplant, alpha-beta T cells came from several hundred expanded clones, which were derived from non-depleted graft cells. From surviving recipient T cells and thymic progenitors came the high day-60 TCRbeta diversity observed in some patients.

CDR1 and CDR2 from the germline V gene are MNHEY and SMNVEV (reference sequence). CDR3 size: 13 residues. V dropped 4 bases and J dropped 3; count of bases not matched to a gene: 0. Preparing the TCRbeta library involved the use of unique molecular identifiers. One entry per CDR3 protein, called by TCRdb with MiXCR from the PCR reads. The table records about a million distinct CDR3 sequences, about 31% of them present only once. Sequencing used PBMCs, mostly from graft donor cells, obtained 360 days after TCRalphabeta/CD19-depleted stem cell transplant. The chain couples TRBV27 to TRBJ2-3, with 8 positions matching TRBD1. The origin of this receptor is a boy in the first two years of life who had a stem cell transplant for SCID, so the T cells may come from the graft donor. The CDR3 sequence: CASSWTGTDTQYF. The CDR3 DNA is TGTGCCAGCAGTTGGACAGGGACAGATACGCAGTATTTT.